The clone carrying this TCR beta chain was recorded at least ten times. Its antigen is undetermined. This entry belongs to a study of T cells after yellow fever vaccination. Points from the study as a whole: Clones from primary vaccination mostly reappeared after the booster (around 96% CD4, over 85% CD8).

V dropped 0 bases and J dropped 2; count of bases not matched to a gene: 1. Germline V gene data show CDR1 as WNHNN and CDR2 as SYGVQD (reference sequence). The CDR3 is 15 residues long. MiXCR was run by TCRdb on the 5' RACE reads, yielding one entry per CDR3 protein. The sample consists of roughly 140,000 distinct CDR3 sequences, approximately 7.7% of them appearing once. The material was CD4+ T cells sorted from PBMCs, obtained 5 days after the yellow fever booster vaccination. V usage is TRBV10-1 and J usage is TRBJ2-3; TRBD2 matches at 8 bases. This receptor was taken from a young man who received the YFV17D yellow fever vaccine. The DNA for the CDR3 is TGCGCCAGCAGTGAGTCTAGCGGGGCCACAGATACGCAGTATTTT. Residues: CASSESSGATDTQYF.